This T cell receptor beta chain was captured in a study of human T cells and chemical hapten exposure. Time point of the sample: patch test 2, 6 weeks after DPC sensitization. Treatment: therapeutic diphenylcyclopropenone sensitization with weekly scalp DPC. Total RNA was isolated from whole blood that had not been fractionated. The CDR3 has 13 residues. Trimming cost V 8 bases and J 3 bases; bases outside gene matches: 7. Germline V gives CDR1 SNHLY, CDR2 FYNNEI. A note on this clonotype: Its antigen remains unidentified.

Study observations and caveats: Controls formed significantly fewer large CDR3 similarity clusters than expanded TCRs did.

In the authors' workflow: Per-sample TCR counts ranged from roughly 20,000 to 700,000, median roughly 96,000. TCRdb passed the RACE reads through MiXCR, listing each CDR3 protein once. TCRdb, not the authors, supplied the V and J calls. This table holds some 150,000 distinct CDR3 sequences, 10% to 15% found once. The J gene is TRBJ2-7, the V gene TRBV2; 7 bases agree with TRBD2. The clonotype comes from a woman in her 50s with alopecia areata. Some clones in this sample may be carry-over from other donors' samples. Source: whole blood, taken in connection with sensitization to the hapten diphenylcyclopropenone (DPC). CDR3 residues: CASGGVRHYEQYF. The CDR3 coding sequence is TGTGCCAGCGGGGGGGTTCGGCACTACGAGCAGTACTTC.